This TCR beta chain was identified during a study of shared clonotypes between healthy human individuals. CDR3 length: 17 residues. V lost 11 bases to trimming and J lost 0 bases, with 22 bases between them. CDR1 and CDR2 from the germline V gene are MNHEY and SMNVEV (reference sequence). Assay: immunoSEQ multiplex PCR; the TCRdb copy retains only in-frame clones and omits some. The profile shows around 1.9 million clones, 85% to 95% of them singletons. As defined, naive CD8 cells were CD45RO-negative and positively selected for CCR7, with terminally differentiated effector memory CD45RA+ cells excluded.

J is TRBJ2-2 and V is TRBV27; no reliable D call. The receptor comes from a man aged 18 to 35 in good health. Some clones in this sample may be carry-over from other donors' samples. The sequenced sample was naive CD8+ T cells from PBMCs. CDR3 protein: CASGTARAPTNTGELFF. The CDR3, as DNA: TGTGCCTCTGGAACCGCCCGGGCCCCGACGAACACCGGGGAGCTGTTTTTT.